One sample yielded the 30 T cell receptor beta chains listed below, sequenced in a study of CD8 T cells in Susac syndrome. When the RNA was reverse transcribed, random hexamers were used with an input of roughly 0.5 to 1 ug. TCRdb re-analysed the immunoSEQ multiplex PCR reads in MiXCR, keeping a single row per CDR3 protein. Of approximately 75,000 distinct CDR3 sequences listed, just under 95% are singletons. The sample consisted of CD8+ T cells from PBMCs. Source of these receptors: a human donor in good health.

This CDR3 is CASSFLPASGYNEQFF. DNA of the CDR3: TGTGCCAGCAGTTTCCTCCCCGCTAGCGGGTACAATGAGCAGTTCTTC. The rearrangement uses TRBV7-9 and TRBJ2-1; 8 bases line up with TRBD2. V lost 6 bases, J lost 4 bases, and 11 bases stayed unmatched. The V gene's germline CDR1 is SEHNR and CDR2 FQNEAQ (reference sequence). The CDR3 covers 16 residues.

In DNA form, the CDR3 reads TGTGCCATCAGTGAGATGGGTGGCTACACCTTC. Translation gives CAISEMGGYTF. The chain combines TRBV10-3 with TRBJ1-2, with no clear D. The V end was cut by 2 bases, the J end by 7 bases, with 5 bases between. Germline lookup yields CDR1 ENHRY and CDR2 SYGVKD. CDR3 size: 11 residues.

The chain links TRBV3-1 to TRBJ2-2; 7 positions agree with TRBD1. With 2 bases clipped from V and 2 bases from J, the junction kept 5 bases outside the gene matches. The CDR3 is 16 residues long. Germline V gene lookup returns CDR1 LGHDT and CDR2 YNNKEL (reference sequence). CDR3 loop: CASSQTRDSNTGELFF. The CDR3 bases are TGTGCCAGCAGCCAAACCCGGGACAGTAACACCGGGGAGCTGTTTTTT.

The J gene is TRBJ1-2, the V gene TRBV12-3 or TRBV12-4; TRBD1 matches 7 bases. The trim removed 7 bases at V and 6 bases at J, leaving 20 bases unmatched. This CDR3 is built from 17 residues. The CDR3 DNA sequence: TGTGCCAGCAATTTCCCAGGGGTCACGACAGGGTCCAATGGCTACACCTTC. Translation: CASNFPGVTTGSNGYTF.

This chain connects TRBV5-1 to TRBJ2-1, with D uncertain. This CDR3 contains 12 residues. Trimming took 0 bases from V and 9 from J, leaving 7 bases between them. Germline loops: CDR1 SGHRS, CDR2 YFSETQ. The CDR3 DNA is TGCGCCAGCAGCTTGGACGGGCTTGAGCAGTTCTTC. Amino acid sequence: CASSLDGLEQFF.

The chain combines TRBV29-1 with TRBJ2-5, with TRBD1 matching over 10 bases. CDR3 size: 13 residues. The V and J ends lost 5 bases and 5 bases, in that order; junction bases with no gene match: 5. CDR1 is SQVTM, CDR2 ANQGSEA, per germline. The CDR3 reads CSVTTGGFETQYF. Written as DNA, the CDR3 is TGCAGCGTTACGACAGGGGGCTTCGAGACCCAGTACTTC.

This clonotype was counted a single time. The chain couples TRBV7-3 to TRBJ1-2, with D possibly TRBD1 on 5 matching bases. Per germline, CDR1 SGHTA and CDR2 FQGTGA. Between the trimmed V and J ends, which lost 3 bases and 6 bases, there was a span of 11 bases. The CDR3 contains 13 residues. The CDR3 sequence is CASSLVGTDGYTF. The CDR3, as DNA: TGTGCCAGCAGCTTGGTCGGGACGGATGGCTACACCTTC.

In the case of this clonotype: Compared with germline, one end of the junction differs, possibly owing to a read error. The V call is TRBV27, the J call TRBJ1-2; 10 positions agree with TRBD1. This CDR3 spans 16 amino acids. Per germline, CDR1 MNHEY and CDR2 SMNVEV (reference sequence). CDR3 nucleotide sequence: TGTGCCAGCAGTGTATCCTCGGGACAGGGGAACTATGGCTACACCTTC. Translation: CASSVSSGQGNYGYTF.

The chain joins TRBV5-4 to TRBJ2-5; D unresolved. The CDR3 has 14 amino acids. Germline CDR1 is SGHNT and CDR2 is YYREEE (reference sequence). Trimming left V 4 bases short and J 3 bases short, with 13 bases between. The CDR3 here is CASSLGRVEETQYF. The CDR3 DNA follows: TGTGCCAGCAGCCTGGGTCGCGTTGAAGAGACCCAGTACTTC.

The CDR3 reads CASSSTGPGETQYF. CDR3 nucleotides: TGTGCCAGCAGCTCGACAGGGCCCGGGGAGACCCAGTACTTC. This sequence joins TRBV7-9 and TRBJ2-5; 7 positions match TRBD1. Trimming took 4 bases from V and 5 from J; bases not matched to a gene: 7. CDR3 length: 14 residues. Germline V gene sequence: CDR1 SEHNR, CDR2 FQNEAQ (reference sequence).

The chain joins TRBV29-1 to TRBJ1-1; D may be TRBD1 (5 bases). The V end was cut by 0 bases, the J end by 7 bases, with 21 bases between. Germline V gene lookup returns CDR1 SQVTM and CDR2 ANQGSEA. This CDR3 region has 16 residues. CDR3 DNA: TGCAGCGTTGAAGATCCCGCGGGTTTTGGGGGAGATGAAGCTTTCTTT. Translation gives CSVEDPAGFGGDEAFF.

The chain uses TRBV28 and TRBJ1-5; 11 bases map to TRBD1. CDR1 is MDHEN, CDR2 SYDVKM, per germline. The CDR3 covers 15 residues. V shed 2 bases, J shed 5 bases, and the junction held 2 bases outside the gene matches. The CDR3 bases are TGTGCCAGCAGTTTAAGGACAGGGGGCTATCAGCCCCAGCATTTT. The encoded protein is CASSLRTGGYQPQHF.

The chain couples TRBV28 to TRBJ1-1; D unclear. This CDR3 spans 12 amino acids. Germline V gene lookup returns CDR1 MDHEN and CDR2 SYDVKM. Trimming removed 7 bases from V and 6 bases from J, with 12 bases in between. CDR3 coding DNA: TGTGCCAGCACCGAGAGGCGGGCTGAAGCTTTCTTT. Translated: CASTERRAEAFF.

V and J are TRBV20-1 and TRBJ2-3, with D perhaps assigned TRBD1 or TRBD2 (5 bases each). CDR3 size: 16 residues. From germline, CDR1 is DFQATT and CDR2 SNEGSKA (reference sequence). V was trimmed by 0 bases and J by 2 bases, leaving 15 bases between them. CDR3 region: CSARDPMGDLTDTQYF. The CDR3 bases are TGCAGTGCTAGAGATCCCATGGGGGACCTCACAGATACGCAGTATTTT.

This chain connects TRBV6-5 to TRBJ1-1; D might be TRBD1 (6 bases). The CDR3 has 14 residues. V was pared by 2 bases and J by 11 bases, with 18 bases between. From germline, CDR1 is MNHEY and CDR2 SVGAGI. The CDR3 is CASSYTGRGGEAFF. The DNA for the CDR3 is TGTGCCAGCAGTTACACAGGGAGAGGGGGTGAGGCTTTCTTT.

The chain is built from TRBV27 and TRBJ1-2, with D tentatively TRBD1 (5 bases). This CDR3 region has 13 residues. Germline V gene data show CDR1 as MNHEY and CDR2 as SMNVEV (reference sequence). Trimming removed 2 bases at V and 8 bases at J, with 12 bases between. The CDR3 here is CASSLGGARGYTF. Written as DNA, the CDR3 is TGTGCCAGCAGTTTAGGAGGGGCTCGGGGCTACACCTTC.

The V and J genes are TRBV30 and TRBJ2-6; D is unresolved. CDR3 length: 14 residues. Germline assignment: CDR1 GTSNPN and CDR2 SVGIG (reference sequence). V dropped 1 base and J dropped 0 bases, with 4 bases sitting between them. In nucleotides, the CDR3 is TGTGCCTGGAGTGGGGGCTCTGGGGCCAACGTCCTGACTTTC. Protein sequence: CAWSGGSGANVLTF.

This clonotype was recorded only once. The CDR3, as DNA: TGTGCCAGTAGTTTGACCCCCGGACTAGCGGAGACCCAGTACTTC. It translates to CASSLTPGLAETQYF. V and J are TRBV19 and TRBJ2-5; 9 bases align to TRBD2. The ends lost 5 bases at V and 5 bases at J; junction bases unmatched: 9. CDR3 length equals 15 residues. In germline, CDR1 is LNHDA, CDR2 SQIVND (reference sequence). The entire variable domain, with the rest obtained from reference TRBV19 and TRBJ2-5, is as follows: DGGITQSPKYLFRKEGQNVTLSCEQNLNHDAMYWYRQDPGQGLRLIYYSQIVNDFQKGDIAEGYSVSREKKESFPLTVTSAQKNPTAFYLCASSLTPGLAETQYFGPGTRLLVL.

This rearrangement joins TRBV27 to TRBJ2-1, with D possibly called TRBD1 or TRBD2 (5 bases each). CDR3 length equals 16 residues. The germline CDR1 and CDR2 sequences are MNHEY and SMNVEV (reference sequence). The V and J ends lost 8 bases and 0 bases respectively, with 17 bases between them. Written as DNA, the CDR3 is TGTGCCAGCCAAAAAGGGACCCGCGCCTCCTACAATGAGCAGTTCTTC. It is translated as CASQKGTRASYNEQFF.

The CDR3 loop reads CASSYSVERGGGEQFF. CDR3 bases: TGTGCCAGCAGTTACTCTGTAGAGCGGGGGGGCGGCGAGCAGTTCTTC. The rearrangement links TRBV6-5 to TRBJ2-1, with 10 bases matching TRBD2. This CDR3 contains 16 residues. The germline V gene has CDR1 MNHEY and CDR2 SVGAGI. V shed 0 bases and J 10 bases; nucleotides not matched to a gene: 9.

The chain uses TRBV7-9 and TRBJ2-1; D ambiguous. V lost 4 bases to trimming and J lost 2 bases, with 18 bases between them. The CDR3 runs 17 residues. Germline CDR1 is SEHNR and CDR2 is FQNEAQ (reference sequence). CDR3 in DNA: TGTGCCAGCAGCTCCTCCCCCCCAGACATAGCCTACAATGAGCAGTTCTTC. Residues: CASSSSPPDIAYNEQFF.

CDR3 sequence: CAWSVGPNTEAFF. The CDR3 coding sequence is TGTGCCTGGAGTGTGGGGCCGAACACTGAAGCTTTCTTT. The genes are TRBV30 and TRBJ1-1, with D tentatively TRBD1 (5 bases). Germline V gives CDR1 GTSNPN, CDR2 SVGIG (reference sequence). The CDR3 contains 13 residues. V lost 0 bases to trimming and J lost 1 base, with 6 bases between them.

The V and J genes are TRBV20-1 and TRBJ1-1; TRBD1 aligns across 8 bases. V was pared by 4 bases and J by 5 bases, with 9 bases of the junction left unmatched. The CDR3 has 14 amino acids. CDR1 and CDR2 from the germline V gene are DFQATT and SNEGSKA (reference sequence). CDR3 residues: CSATDPDRETEAFF. CDR3 nucleotides: TGCAGTGCTACTGACCCGGACAGGGAAACTGAAGCTTTCTTT.

This clonotype was seen more than once but under ten times. The chain joins TRBV3-1 to TRBJ2-7; D call uncertain. CDR3 length: 13 residues. Trimming removed 0 bases at V and 1 base at J, with 4 bases between. Germline lookup yields CDR1 LGHDT and CDR2 YNNKEL (reference sequence). The CDR3 here is CASSQDGSYEQYF. The DNA for the CDR3 is TGTGCCAGCAGCCAAGATGGGTCCTACGAGCAGTACTTC.

The chain uses TRBV6-2 or TRBV6-3 and TRBJ2-7; D is unclear. CDR3 length equals 14 residues. Germline V CDR1 and CDR2: MNHEY, SVGEGT. Trimming cost V 8 bases and J 2 bases, with 16 bases left between them. CDR3 nucleotides: TGTGCCAGCTCCCCATCCGGCCGGCCCTACGAGCAGTACGTC. Translation gives CASSPSGRPYEQYV.

The V call is TRBV7-9, the J call TRBJ2-7; tentatively, D is TRBD1 (6 bases). The germline V gene has CDR1 SEHNR and CDR2 FQNEAQ (reference sequence). V was cut by 5 bases and J by 2 bases, with 13 bases left in between. The CDR3 loop spans 14 amino acids. CDR3 residues: CASSPRDTPYEQYF. The CDR3 DNA follows: TGTGCCAGCAGCCCCCGGGACACACCCTACGAGCAGTACTTC.

The chain employs TRBV6-5 and TRBJ2-2; TRBD1 might be the D (6 bases). The CDR3 length is 15 residues. Trimming left V 4 bases short and J 6 bases short, with 15 bases between. The germline V gene has CDR1 MNHEY and CDR2 SVGAGI. For the CDR3, the DNA is TGTGCCAGCAGTTTATCAGGGGTCGGCGCCGGGGAGCTGTTTTTT. It specifies CASSLSGVGAGELFF.

This clonotype was detected once. This chain connects TRBV13 to TRBJ2-7, with 7 positions matching TRBD1. J gave up 0 bases and V 4 bases, and 6 bases lay outside the gene matches. The CDR3 covers 15 residues. The germline gives CDR1 PRHDT, CDR2 FYEKMQ (reference sequence). CDR3 amino acids: CASSSRDSGSYEQYV. CDR3 coding DNA: TGTGCCAGCAGCTCCCGGGACAGCGGCTCCTACGAGCAGTACGTC.

The rearrangement joins TRBV7-3 to TRBJ2-3; 13 bases are a match to TRBD2. The germline gives CDR1 SGHTA, CDR2 FQGTGA. Germline trimming cut 5 bases from V and 6 bases from J; bases unmatched to any gene: 5. The CDR3 consists of 15 residues. Here the CDR3 DNA reads TGTGCCAGCAGCCCGACTAGCGGGGGGCCGGATACGCAGTATTTT. This sequence encodes CASSPTSGGPDTQYF.

The rearrangement uses TRBV29-1 and TRBJ2-1; tentative D call: TRBD2 (6 bases). Germline V CDR1 and CDR2: SQVTM, ANQGSEA. The V and J ends lost 3 bases and 4 bases respectively, with 10 bases between them. The CDR3 is made up of 13 amino acids. For the CDR3, the DNA is TGCAGCGTTGATGGGACTCCTTACAATGAGCAGTTCTTC. Protein: CSVDGTPYNEQFF.